This entry concerns a single T cell receptor (beta chain). Its antigen is not known. Per the germline V gene, CDR1 is GTSNPN and CDR2 is SVGIG (reference sequence). The CDR3 loop spans 14 amino acids. V was pared by 0 bases and J by 5 bases, with 12 bases between. The data were obtained in a study of OX40 agonist ivuxolimab in advanced cancers. Only in-frame clones appear in the TCRdb table, and some are missing; sequencing was by immunoSEQ multiplex PCR. The data contain roughly 90,000 clones, roughly 93% of them seen just once; the ten biggest clones take up about 0.76%. Study outcomes and limitations: Not determined was the antigen specificity of the expanded peripheral T cells.

Specimen: CD4+ or CD8+ T cells sorted from blood, collected in a trial of the OX40 agonist ivuxolimab. This TCR derives from an adult with an advanced solid tumor such as melanoma, head and neck, liver or kidney cancer. The chain is built from TRBV30 and TRBJ2-3; D might be TRBD1 (6 bases). CDR3 in amino acids: CAWSVGALGDTQYF. CDR3 DNA sequence: TGTGCCTGGAGTGTGGGGGCCCTTGGAGATACGCAGTATTTT.